These 9 T cell receptor beta chains share one sample of origin, sequenced in a study of cytomegalovirus exposure and HLA in healthy donors. Amplification used 60 Vbeta primers and 13 Jbeta primers. Here immunoSEQ multiplex PCR was the method, and the copy in TCRdb shows in-frame clones only, minus some. The sample includes about 260,000 clones, almost 85% of them seen just once. The sample taken for sequencing was PBMCs. Receptors were obtained from a woman aged 40 to 49 in good health and CMV-seropositive.

V usage is TRBV5-1 and J usage is TRBJ2-3; D not resolved. Trimming cost V 3 bases and J 0 bases, with 5 bases left between them. The CDR3 has 13 amino acids. Germline-derived CDR1 and CDR2 are SGHRS and YFSETQ. CDR3 region: CASSSQSTDTQYF. The CDR3 DNA reads as TGCGCCAGCAGCTCCCAAAGCACAGATACGCAGTATTTT. Full variable domain (missing parts from reference TRBV5-1 and TRBJ2-3): KAGVTQTPRYLIKTRGQQVTLSCSPISGHRSVSWYQQTPGQGLQFLFEYFSETQRNKGNFPGRFSGRQFSNSRSEMNVSTLELGDSALYLCASSSQSTDTQYFGPGTRLTVL.

This chain uses TRBV27 with TRBJ2-4; 7 nucleotides line up with TRBD2. V shed 6 bases and J 7 bases; nucleotides not matched to a gene: 0. The CDR3 contains 11 residues. Germline CDR1 reads MNHEY; CDR2 reads SMNVEV (reference sequence). CDR3 in amino acids: CASRGGNIQYF. The CDR3 coding sequence is TGTGCCAGCAGGGGGGGGAACATTCAGTACTTC.

V and J are TRBV5-1 and TRBJ1-2; 7 bases match TRBD1. Per germline, CDR1 SGHRS and CDR2 YFSETQ. This CDR3 spans 14 amino acids. The junction had 7 bases not matched to a gene; V was cut back by 3 bases and J by 5 bases. CDR3 sequence: CASSSPGGWYGYTF. CDR3 bases: TGCGCCAGCAGCTCCCCAGGGGGGTGGTATGGCTACACCTTC.

The chain links TRBV28 to TRBJ1-5; D gene unclear. Germline V gene sequence: CDR1 MDHEN, CDR2 SYDVKM. Between the trimmed V and J ends, which lost 5 bases and 0 bases, there was a span of 23 bases. The CDR3 is 19 residues long. The CDR3 coding sequence is TGTGCCAGCAGTCCGATATCGGGCAGAGCGGGGTATAGCAATCAGCCCCAGCATTTT. Translation gives CASSPISGRAGYSNQPQHF.

V is TRBV19 and J is TRBJ2-5; 15 bases line up with TRBD2. CDR3 length: 19 amino acids. Germline V gives CDR1 LNHDA, CDR2 SQIVND (reference sequence). Trimming removed 0 bases from V and 6 bases from J; junction bases left unmatched: 11. CDR3 coding DNA: TGTGCCAGTAGTATAGATGCAGGACTAGCGGGAGGGCCGGGGAAGACCCAGTACTTC. As protein: CASSIDAGLAGGPGKTQYF.

The chain couples TRBV14 to TRBJ1-5, with 8 bases lining up with TRBD1. J gave up 2 bases and V 0 bases, and 15 bases lay outside the gene matches. This CDR3 has 20 amino acids. Per the germline V gene, CDR1 is SGHDN and CDR2 is FVKESK. Here the CDR3 reads CASSQDRIERGQGRNQPQHF. CDR3 DNA: TGTGCCAGCAGCCAAGATCGGATCGAGCGTGGACAGGGCCGCAATCAGCCCCAGCATTTT. The complete variable domain, with remaining parts taken from reference TRBV14 and TRBJ1-5, reads EAGVTQFPSHSVIEKGQTVTLRCDPISGHDNLYWYRRVMGKEIKFLLHFVKESKQDESGMPNNRFLAERTGGTYSTLKVQPAELEDSGVYFCASSQDRIERGQGRNQPQHFGDGTRLSIL.

V and J are TRBV30 and TRBJ2-3; TRBD2 agrees at 13 bases. The germline V gene encodes CDR1 GTSNPN and CDR2 SVGIG (reference sequence). J lost 5 bases, V lost 0 bases, and 8 bases had no gene match. This CDR3 is built from 17 residues. CDR3 amino acids: CAWSVRRTSGSKDTQYF. CDR3 in DNA: TGTGCCTGGAGTGTACGTCGGACTAGCGGGAGTAAAGATACGCAGTATTTT.

This clone was detected once. The V and J genes are TRBV30 and TRBJ1-2, with TRBD1 identical over 8 bases. CDR1 and CDR2 (germline): GTSNPN, SVGIG (reference sequence). There are 13 residues in the CDR3. With V trimmed by 0 bases and J by 7 bases, 4 bases remained unmatched. The CDR3 bases are TGTGCCTGGAGTGTACGACAGGGGCTTGGCTACACCTTC. Translated: CAWSVRQGLGYTF.

J is TRBJ2-7 and V is TRBV6-1; 15 bases are a match to TRBD2. V was pared by 2 bases and J by 6 bases, with 8 bases of the junction left unmatched. The CDR3 has 17 amino acids. Germline V CDR1 and CDR2: MNHNS, SASEGT. The CDR3 spells CASSEPGLAGGSTEQYF. DNA of the CDR3: TGTGCCAGCAGTGAACCGGGACTAGCGGGAGGATCAACCGAGCAGTACTTC.